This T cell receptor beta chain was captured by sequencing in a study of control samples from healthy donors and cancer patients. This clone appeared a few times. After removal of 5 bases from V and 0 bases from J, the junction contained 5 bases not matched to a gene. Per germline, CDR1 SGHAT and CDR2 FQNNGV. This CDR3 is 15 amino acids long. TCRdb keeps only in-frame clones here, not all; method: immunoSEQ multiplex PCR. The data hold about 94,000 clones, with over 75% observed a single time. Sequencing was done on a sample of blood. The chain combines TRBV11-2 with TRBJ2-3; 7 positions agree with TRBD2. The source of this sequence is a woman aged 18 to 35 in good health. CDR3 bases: TGTGCCAGCAGCCTACTAGCGTCTAGCACAGATACGCAGTATTTT. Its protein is CASSLLASSTDTQYF.